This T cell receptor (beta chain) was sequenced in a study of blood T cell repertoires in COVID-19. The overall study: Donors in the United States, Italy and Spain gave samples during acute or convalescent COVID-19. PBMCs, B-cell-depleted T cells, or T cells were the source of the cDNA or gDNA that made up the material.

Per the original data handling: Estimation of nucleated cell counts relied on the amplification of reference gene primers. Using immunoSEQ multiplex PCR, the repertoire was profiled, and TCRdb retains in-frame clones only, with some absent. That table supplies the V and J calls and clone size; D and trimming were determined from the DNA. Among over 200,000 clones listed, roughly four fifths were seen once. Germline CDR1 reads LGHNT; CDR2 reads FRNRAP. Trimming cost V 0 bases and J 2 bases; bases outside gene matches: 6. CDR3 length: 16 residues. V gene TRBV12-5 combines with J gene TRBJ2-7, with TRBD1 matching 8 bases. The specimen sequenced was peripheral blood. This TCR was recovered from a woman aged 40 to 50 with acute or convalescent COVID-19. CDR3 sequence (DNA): TGTGCTAGTGGTTTGGTAGTACAGGGGGGACCCTACGAGCAGTACTTC. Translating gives CASGLVVQGGPYEQYF.